These T cell receptor beta chains were read from a single sample in a study of blood T cell repertoires in COVID-19. TCRdb keeps only in-frame clones here, not all; method: immunoSEQ multiplex PCR. The table includes fewer than 200,000 clones, 65% to 85% detected once. Sequenced material: PBMCs or T cells enriched from blood (not recorded which). The receptors here all came from a woman aged 50 to 65 in a cohort exposed to, infected with or recovered from COVID-19 (not recorded which). The CDR3 runs from the conserved cysteine through the conserved F or W. Each record gives: clone size, V gene, J gene, D gene, CDR3 protein, CDR3 DNA. D genes are given only for firm matches. Clone size, where shown, is once, few, many, or a class for clones that have expanded.

.	TRBV2	TRBJ2-6	.	CASRMGQGGPVEGANVLTF	TGTGCCAGCAGAATGGGCCAGGGAGGTCCAGTAGAAGGGGCCAACGTCCTGACTTTC
.	TRBV28	TRBJ1-2	TRBD1	CASSPGQGGIYNYGYTF	TGTGCCAGCAGTCCGGGACAGGGGGGGATTTATAACTATGGCTACACCTTC
.	TRBV6-1	TRBJ1-2	.	CASSETWVQNYGYTF	TGTGCCAGCAGTGAAACCTGGGTACAGAACTATGGCTACACCTTC
.	TRBV3-1/TRBV3-2	TRBJ1-1	.	CASSTLPPRNPGTEAFF	TGTGCCAGCAGCACCTTACCTCCCAGGAACCCTGGGACTGAAGCTTTCTTT
.	TRBV15	TRBJ1-2	.	CATSRDGRADGYTF	TGTGCCACCAGCAGAGATGGCAGGGCGGATGGCTACACCTTC
.	TRBV12-3/TRBV12-4	TRBJ2-1	.	CASSLRGVDEQFF	TGTGCCAGCAGTTTGCGGGGTGTGGATGAGCAGTTCTTC
once	TRBV6-5	TRBJ1-5	TRBD1	CASSTQGANQPQHF	TGTGCCAGCAGTACACAGGGGGCGAACCAGCCCCAGCATTTT
once	TRBV3-1/TRBV3-2	TRBJ1-4	TRBD1	CASSQRDRGVEKLFF	TGTGCCAGCAGCCAAAGAGACAGGGGTGTTGAAAAACTGTTTTTT
.	TRBV29-1	TRBJ1-6	TRBD1	CSVRDRGDTSPLHF	TGCAGCGTCAGGGACAGGGGCGACACTTCACCCCTCCACTTT
.	TRBV19	TRBJ2-7	TRBD2	CASSIDLSTSGAYEQYF	TGTGCCAGTAGTATAGATCTATCGACTAGCGGTGCCTACGAGCAGTACTTC